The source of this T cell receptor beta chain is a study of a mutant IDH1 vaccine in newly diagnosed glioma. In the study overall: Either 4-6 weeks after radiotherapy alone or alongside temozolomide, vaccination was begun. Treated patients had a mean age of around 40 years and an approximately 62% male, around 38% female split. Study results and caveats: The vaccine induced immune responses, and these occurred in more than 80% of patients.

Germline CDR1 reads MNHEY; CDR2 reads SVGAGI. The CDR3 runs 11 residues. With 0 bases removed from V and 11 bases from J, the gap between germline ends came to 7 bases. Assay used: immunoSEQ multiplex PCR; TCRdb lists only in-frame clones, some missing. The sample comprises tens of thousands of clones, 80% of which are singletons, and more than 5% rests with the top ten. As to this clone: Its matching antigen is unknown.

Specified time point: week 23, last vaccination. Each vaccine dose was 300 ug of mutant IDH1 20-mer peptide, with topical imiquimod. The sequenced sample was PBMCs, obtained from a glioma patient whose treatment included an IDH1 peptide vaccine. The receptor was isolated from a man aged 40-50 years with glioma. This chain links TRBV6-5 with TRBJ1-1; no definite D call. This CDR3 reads CASSYSGWAFF. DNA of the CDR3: TGTGCCAGCAGTTACTCGGGTTGGGCTTTCTTT.